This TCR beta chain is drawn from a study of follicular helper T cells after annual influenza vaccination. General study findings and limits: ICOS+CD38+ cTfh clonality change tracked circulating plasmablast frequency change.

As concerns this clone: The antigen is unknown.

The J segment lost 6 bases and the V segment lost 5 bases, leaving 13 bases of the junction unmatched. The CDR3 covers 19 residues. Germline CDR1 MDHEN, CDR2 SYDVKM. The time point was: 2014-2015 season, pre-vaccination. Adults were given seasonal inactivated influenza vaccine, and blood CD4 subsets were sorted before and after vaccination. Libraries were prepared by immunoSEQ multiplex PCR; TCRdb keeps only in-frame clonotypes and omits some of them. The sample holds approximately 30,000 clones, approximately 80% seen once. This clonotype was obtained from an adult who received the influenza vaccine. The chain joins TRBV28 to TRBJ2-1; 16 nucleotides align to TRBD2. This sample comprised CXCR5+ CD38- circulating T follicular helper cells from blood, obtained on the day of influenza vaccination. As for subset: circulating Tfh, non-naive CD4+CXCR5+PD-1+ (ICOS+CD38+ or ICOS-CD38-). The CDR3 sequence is CASSGLPGLAGGFVNEQFF. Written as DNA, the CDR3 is TGTGCCAGCAGTGGCCTCCCGGGACTAGCGGGAGGGTTTGTCAATGAGCAGTTCTTC.